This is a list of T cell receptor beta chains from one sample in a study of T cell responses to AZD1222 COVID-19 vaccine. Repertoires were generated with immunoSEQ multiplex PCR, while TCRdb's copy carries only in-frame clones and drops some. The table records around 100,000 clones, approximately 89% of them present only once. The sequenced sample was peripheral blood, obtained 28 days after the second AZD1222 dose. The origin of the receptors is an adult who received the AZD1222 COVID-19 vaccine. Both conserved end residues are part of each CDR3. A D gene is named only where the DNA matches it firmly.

CSVEMGDRYTF	TRBV29-1	TRBJ1-2	NA
CASSIDLGRVDDGYTF	TRBV19	TRBJ1-2	NA
CASSQEGARDTF	TRBV3-1/TRBV3-2	TRBJ1-2	NA
CASSLKAGGGADTQYF	TRBV7-2	TRBJ2-3	TRBD2
CASSLGRTYEKLFF	TRBV5-6	TRBJ1-4	NA
CASSEYGGDTDTQYF	TRBV10-1	TRBJ2-3	NA
CASSLQGDQPQHF	TRBV19	TRBJ1-5	TRBD1
CASSLDRTEKLFF	TRBV7-7	TRBJ1-4	NA
CASNGGGQGYSPLHF	TRBV7-2	TRBJ1-6	TRBD1
CSAGYQPQHF	TRBV20-1	TRBJ1-5	NA
CATSDGGYEQYF	TRBV24-1	TRBJ2-7	NA
CASSLGMGQPQHF	TRBV7-2	TRBJ1-5	NA
CASSLWGGDSYEQYF	TRBV28	TRBJ2-7	NA
CASRGPGVNEQFF	TRBV5-1	TRBJ2-1	NA
CASSSPSGVGEKKLFF	TRBV5-6	TRBJ1-4	NA
CASSLGATGGSYNEQFF	TRBV13	TRBJ2-1	TRBD1
CASSLEGRSTEAFF	TRBV5-1	TRBJ1-1	NA
CTSSLEGWGVSRPQHF	TRBV1	TRBJ1-5	NA
CASSPLYGPSSGNTIYF	TRBV18	TRBJ1-3	NA
CASSLYGTEAFF	TRBV28	TRBJ1-1	NA
CASSLRGSVTYEQYF	TRBV5-6	TRBJ2-7	NA
CASSIDSGNTIYF	TRBV18	TRBJ1-3	NA
CASSGDWHTEAFF	TRBV28	TRBJ1-1	NA
CASSLGPGFNNSPLHF	TRBV5-5	TRBJ1-6	NA
CSVLDRGGTDTQYF	TRBV29-1	TRBJ2-3	TRBD1
CASSALSGGADTQYF	TRBV10-2	TRBJ2-3	NA
CASSPRRTSRQETQYF	TRBV27	TRBJ2-5	NA
CASSFRGPNEKLFF	TRBV5-6	TRBJ1-4	NA
CAISETEVYNSPLHF	TRBV10-3	TRBJ1-6	NA
CASREANYGYTF	TRBV19	TRBJ1-2	NA
CASSELESSYNEQFF	TRBV2	TRBJ2-1	NA
CASSNNRAGLEAFF	TRBV18	TRBJ1-1	NA
CASSLVGRGGTEAFF	TRBV7-9	TRBJ1-1	NA
CASSTPTPRETQYF	TRBV2	TRBJ2-5	NA
CASSIHGKQNEQYF	TRBV19	TRBJ2-7	NA
CASGLQVQAGLTDTQYF	TRBV27	TRBJ2-3	TRBD2
CASTSGQWRSPLHF	TRBV19	TRBJ1-6	NA
CSASGLSNSPLHF	TRBV20-1	TRBJ1-6	NA
CASSLDPTNEKLFF	TRBV5-5	TRBJ1-4	NA